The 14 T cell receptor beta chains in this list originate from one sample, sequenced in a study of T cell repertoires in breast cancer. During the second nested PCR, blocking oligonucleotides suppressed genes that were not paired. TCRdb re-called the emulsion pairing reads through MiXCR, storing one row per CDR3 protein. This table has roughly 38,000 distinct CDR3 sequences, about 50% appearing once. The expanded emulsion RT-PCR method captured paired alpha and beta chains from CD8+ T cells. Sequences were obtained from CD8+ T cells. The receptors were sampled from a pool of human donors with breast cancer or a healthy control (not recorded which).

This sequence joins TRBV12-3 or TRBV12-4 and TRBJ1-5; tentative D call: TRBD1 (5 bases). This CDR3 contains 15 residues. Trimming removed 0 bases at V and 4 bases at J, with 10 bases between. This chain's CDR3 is CASSLADRGNQPQHF. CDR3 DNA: TGTGCCAGCAGTTTAGCCGACCGGGGGAATCAGCCCCAGCATTTT.

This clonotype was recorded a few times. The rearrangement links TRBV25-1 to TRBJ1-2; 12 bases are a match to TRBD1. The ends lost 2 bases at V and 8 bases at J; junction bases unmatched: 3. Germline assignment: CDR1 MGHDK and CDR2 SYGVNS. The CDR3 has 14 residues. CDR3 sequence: CASSETGTGGGYTF. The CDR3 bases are TGTGCCAGCAGTGAAACCGGGACAGGGGGCGGCTACACCTTC.

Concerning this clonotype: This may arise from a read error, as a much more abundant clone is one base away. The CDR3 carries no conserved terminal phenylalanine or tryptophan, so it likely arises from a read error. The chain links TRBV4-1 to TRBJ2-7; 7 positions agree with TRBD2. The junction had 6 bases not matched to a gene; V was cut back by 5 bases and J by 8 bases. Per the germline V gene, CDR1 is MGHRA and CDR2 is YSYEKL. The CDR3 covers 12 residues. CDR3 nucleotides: TGCGCCAGCAGCTTAACTAGCGCCAAGCAGTACCTC. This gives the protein CASSLTSAKQYL.

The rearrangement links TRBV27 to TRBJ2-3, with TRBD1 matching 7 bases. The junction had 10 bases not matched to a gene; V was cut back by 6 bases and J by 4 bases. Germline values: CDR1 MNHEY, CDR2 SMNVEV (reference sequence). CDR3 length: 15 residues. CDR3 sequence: CASRKTGFDADTQYF. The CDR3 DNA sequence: TGTGCCAGCAGAAAGACAGGGTTTGACGCAGATACGCAGTATTTT.

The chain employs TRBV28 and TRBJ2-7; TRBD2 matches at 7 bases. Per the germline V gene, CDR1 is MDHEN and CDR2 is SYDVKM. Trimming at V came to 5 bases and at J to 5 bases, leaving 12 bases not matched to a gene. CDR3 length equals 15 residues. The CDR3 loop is CASSLIGGFGNEQYF. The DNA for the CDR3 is TGTGCCAGCAGTCTAATCGGGGGGTTCGGCAACGAGCAGTACTTC.

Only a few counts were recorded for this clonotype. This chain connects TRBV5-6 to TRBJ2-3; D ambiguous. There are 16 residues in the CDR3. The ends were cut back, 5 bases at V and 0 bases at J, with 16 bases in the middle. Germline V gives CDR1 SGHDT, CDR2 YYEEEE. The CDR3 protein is CASRAQDRPSTDTQYF. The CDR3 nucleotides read TGTGCCAGCAGGGCCCAGGATCGTCCTAGCACAGATACGCAGTATTTT.

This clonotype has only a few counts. The CDR3 sequence: CASSLGAGGMETQYF. The CDR3 bases are TGTGCCAGCAGCTTAGGAGCAGGGGGAATGGAGACCCAGTACTTC. V and J are TRBV7-7 and TRBJ2-5; 7 nucleotides align to TRBD1. The length of the CDR3 is 15 residues. V shed 1 base, J shed 5 bases, and the junction held 7 bases outside the gene matches. Germline V gene sequence: CDR1 SSHAT, CDR2 FNYEAQ (reference sequence).

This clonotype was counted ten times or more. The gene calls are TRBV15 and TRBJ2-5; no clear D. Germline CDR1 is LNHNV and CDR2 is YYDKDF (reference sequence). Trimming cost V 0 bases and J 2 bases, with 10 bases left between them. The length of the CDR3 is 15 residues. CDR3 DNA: TGTGCCACCAGCAGAGATCCCGGCAAGCAAGAGACCCAGTACTTC. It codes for CATSRDPGKQETQYF.

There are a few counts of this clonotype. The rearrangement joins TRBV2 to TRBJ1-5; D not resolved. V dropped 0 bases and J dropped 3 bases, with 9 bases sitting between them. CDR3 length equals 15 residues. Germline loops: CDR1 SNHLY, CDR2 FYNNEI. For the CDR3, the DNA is TGTGCCAGCAGTGAAGCAGAACTCGACAATCAGCCCCAGCATTTT. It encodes CASSEAELDNQPQHF.

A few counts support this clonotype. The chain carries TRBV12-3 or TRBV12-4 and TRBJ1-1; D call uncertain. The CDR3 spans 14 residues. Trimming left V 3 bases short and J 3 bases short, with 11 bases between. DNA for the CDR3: TGTGCCAGCAGTTTCTCTTTGACCGACACTGAAGCTTTCTTT. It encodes CASSFSLTDTEAFF.

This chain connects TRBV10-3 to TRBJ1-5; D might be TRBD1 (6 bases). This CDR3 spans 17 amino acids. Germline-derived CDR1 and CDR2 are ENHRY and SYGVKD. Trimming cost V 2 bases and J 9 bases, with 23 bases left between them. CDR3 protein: CAISETSSDSAFSPQHF. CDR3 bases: TGTGCCATCAGTGAGACAAGTTCGGACAGCGCGTTTTCGCCCCAGCATTTT.

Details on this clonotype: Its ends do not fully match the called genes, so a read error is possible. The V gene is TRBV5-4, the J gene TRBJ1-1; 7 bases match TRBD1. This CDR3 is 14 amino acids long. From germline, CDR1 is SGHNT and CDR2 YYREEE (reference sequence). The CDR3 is CASSKVTGDTEALF. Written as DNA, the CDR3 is TGTGCCAGCAGCAAAGTCACAGGGGACACTGAAGCTCTCTTT. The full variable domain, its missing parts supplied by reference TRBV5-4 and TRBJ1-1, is ETGVTQSPTHLIKTRGQQVTLRCSSQSGHNTVSWYQQALGQGPQFIFQYYREEENGRGNFPPRFSGLQFPNYSSELNVNALELDDSALYLCASSKVTGDTEALFGQGTRLTVV.

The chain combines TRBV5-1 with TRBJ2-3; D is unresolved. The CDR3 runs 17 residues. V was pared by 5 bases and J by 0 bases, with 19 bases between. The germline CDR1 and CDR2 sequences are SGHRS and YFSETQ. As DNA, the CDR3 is TGCGCCAGCAGGCACGGCGGTAGGCAGGCCAGCACAGATACGCAGTATTTT. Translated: CASRHGGRQASTDTQYF. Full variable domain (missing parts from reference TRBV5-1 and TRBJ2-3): KAGVTQTPRYLIKTRGQQVTLSCSPISGHRSVSWYQQTPGQGLQFLFEYFSETQRNKGNFPGRFSGRQFSNSRSEMNVSTLELGDSALYLCASRHGGRQASTDTQYFGPGTRLTVL.

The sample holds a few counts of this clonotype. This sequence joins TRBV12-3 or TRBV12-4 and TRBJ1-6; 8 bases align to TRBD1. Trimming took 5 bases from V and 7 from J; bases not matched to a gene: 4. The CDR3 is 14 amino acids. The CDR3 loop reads CASSTNRGNSPLHF. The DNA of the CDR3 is TGTGCCAGCAGTACCAACAGGGGGAATTCACCCCTCCACTTT.